A selection of T cell receptor beta chains follows, all from one sample in a study of cytomegalovirus exposure and HLA in healthy donors. This table comes from immunoSEQ multiplex PCR, and its TCRdb copy is limited to in-frame clones, with some not included. This sample has 140,000 to 150,000 clones, with roughly 9.4% found just once. The sequencing sample was made of PBMCs. These TCRs come from a male donor in good health and CMV-seronegative. Each CDR3 is given with its conserved first and last residue. A D gene is named only where the DNA matches it firmly. Clone size is not always given. Where it is, it says once, few, many or a class for expanded clones.

d_gene,abundance,v_gene,j_gene,CDR3aa,CDR3nt
.,.,TRBV7-6,TRBJ1-3,CASSASRGDTIYF,TGTGCCAGCAGCGCTTCTCGGGGAGACACCATATATTTT
.,few,TRBV6-5,TRBJ1-1,CASRNTGTRAAFF,TGTGCCAGCAGAAACACAGGTACCCGGGCAGCTTTCTTT
TRBD2,few,TRBV11-2,TRBJ2-1,CASSFSGGSYNEQFF,TGTGCCAGCAGCTTTAGCGGGGGGAGCTACAATGAGCAGTTCTTC
TRBD1,few,TRBV7-2,TRBJ1-5,CASSWKTGDNQPQHF,TGTGCCAGCAGCTGGAAGACAGGGGACAATCAGCCCCAGCATTTT
TRBD1,.,TRBV5-1,TRBJ2-3,CASSRDRGRPDTQYF,TGCGCCAGCAGCCGAGACAGGGGAAGGCCCGATACGCAGTATTTT
.,.,TRBV28,TRBJ1-4,CASSSPSARGRLFF,TGTGCCAGCAGTTCCCCCTCTGCGAGAGGGAGGCTGTTTTTT
.,.,TRBV6-1,TRBJ1-5,CASSESGAGDQPQHF,TGTGCCAGCAGTGAATCAGGGGCGGGGGATCAGCCCCAGCATTTT
.,few,TRBV4-1,TRBJ1-5,CASSPTAYSNQPQHF,TGCGCCAGCAGCCCGACAGCTTATAGCAATCAGCCCCAGCATTTT
.,.,TRBV5-1,TRBJ1-1,CASSLVLTKNTEAFF,TGCGCCAGCAGCTTGGTTCTTACAAAGAACACTGAAGCTTTCTTT
.,.,TRBV9,TRBJ1-2,CASSVAPAGNYGYTF,TGTGCCAGCAGCGTAGCTCCGGCAGGAAACTATGGCTACACCTTC
.,few,TRBV30,TRBJ2-7,CAGGRYEQYF,TGTGCCGGGGGGAGGTACGAGCAGTACTTC
.,.,TRBV27,TRBJ1-2,CASSPNREYYGYTF,TGTGCCAGCAGTCCCAACAGGGAATACTATGGCTACACCTTC
.,.,TRBV19,TRBJ2-1,CASRNPNRVGNEQFF,TGTGCCAGTAGAAATCCAAACAGGGTTGGCAATGAGCAGTTCTTC
.,.,TRBV27,TRBJ2-3,CASGERTQYF,TGTGCCAGCGGCGAGAGGACGCAGTATTTT
TRBD2,.,TRBV4-3,TRBJ2-2,CASSQEREGPGELFF,TGCGCCAGCAGCCAAGAGCGGGAGGGCCCCGGGGAGCTGTTTTTT
.,.,TRBV9,TRBJ1-3,CASSVGIGLPGAGNTIYF,TGTGCCAGCAGCGTAGGAATAGGACTCCCAGGCGCTGGAAACACCATATATTTT
TRBD1,.,TRBV2,TRBJ2-1,CASETGVGYNEQFF,TGTGCCAGCGAAACAGGGGTAGGCTACAATGAGCAGTTCTTC
TRBD1,few,TRBV4-3,TRBJ2-3,CASSQRGPDTQYF,TGCGCCAGCAGCCAAAGGGGGCCAGATACGCAGTATTTT
TRBD1,few,TRBV2,TRBJ1-1,CASRTGEFEAFF,TGTGCCAGCAGGACAGGGGAATTTGAAGCTTTCTTT
.,.,TRBV2,TRBJ1-4,CASSDGGMDEKLFF,TGTGCCAGCAGTGACGGGGGAATGGATGAAAAACTGTTTTTT
TRBD1,few,TRBV28,TRBJ1-1,CASRSLTGIEAFF,TGTGCCAGCAGGTCTCTGACAGGGATTGAAGCTTTCTTT
TRBD1,few,TRBV28,TRBJ2-6,CASSRDSLSGANVLTF,TGTGCCAGCAGCAGGGACAGCCTCTCTGGGGCCAACGTCCTGACTTTC
.,.,TRBV13,TRBJ2-5,CASSLSAGRWTQYF,TGTGCCAGCAGCTTATCGGCAGGGCGGTGGACCCAGTACTTC
.,.,TRBV6-1,TRBJ1-4,CASSRREGGYEKLFF,TGTGCCAGCAGTCGGCGGGAGGGGGGATATGAAAAACTGTTTTTT
TRBD1,few,TRBV4-3,TRBJ2-1,CASSQDQGASYNEQFF,TGCGCCAGCAGCCAAGATCAGGGGGCCTCCTACAATGAGCAGTTCTTC
.,few,TRBV29-1,TRBJ1-2,CSVGGEGAGGYTF,TGCAGCGTTGGGGGCGAAGGTGCGGGAGGCTACACCTTC
.,.,TRBV6-6,TRBJ1-2,CAASRAEEVLSYGYTF,TGTGCCGCGTCTCGGGCAGAGGAGGTTTTGAGCTATGGCTACACCTTC
.,.,TRBV10-3,TRBJ1-3,CAISESGSGNTIYF,TGTGCCATCAGTGAGTCCGGGTCTGGAAACACCATATATTTT
TRBD1,.,TRBV30,TRBJ1-1,CAWSFGNRGRTEAFF,TGTGCCTGGAGTTTCGGGAACAGGGGTCGGACTGAAGCTTTCTTT
TRBD1,few,TRBV30,TRBJ1-1,CAWRGQGNTEAFF,TGTGCCTGGAGGGGACAGGGGAACACTGAAGCTTTCTTT
.,few,TRBV11-2,TRBJ2-3,CASSLVWTETTDTQYF,TGTGCCAGCAGCTTAGTCTGGACTGAGACCACAGATACGCAGTATTTT
.,.,TRBV28,TRBJ1-4,CASSLLSGSANEKLFF,TGTGCCAGCAGTTTACTATCGGGATCTGCTAATGAAAAACTGTTTTTT
.,.,TRBV6-5,TRBJ1-2,CASSREAPANYGYTF,TGTGCCAGCAGCCGGGAGGCCCCGGCTAACTATGGCTACACCTTC
.,few,TRBV27,TRBJ1-5,CASSPLGGYSNQPQHF,TGTGCCAGCAGTCCCCTGGGAGGCTATAGCAATCAGCCCCAGCATTTT
.,few,TRBV5-1,TRBJ1-2,CASSFGRGDGYTF,TGCGCCAGCAGCTTCGGGAGAGGCGATGGCTACACCTTC
.,.,TRBV7-9,TRBJ1-2,CASSFGGAIRAGYTF,TGTGCCAGCAGCTTCGGGGGAGCAATTAGGGCTGGCTACACCTTC
TRBD1,.,TRBV6-5,TRBJ1-3,CASSLTGTGNTIYF,TGTGCCAGCAGTTTGACAGGGACAGGAAACACCATATATTTT
.,.,TRBV6-1,TRBJ1-1,CASSVRGMNTEAFF,TGTGCCAGCAGTGTTCGGGGTATGAACACTGAAGCTTTCTTT
.,few,TRBV4-1,TRBJ2-2,CASSPLGTLNTGELFF,TGCGCCAGCAGCCCCCTAGGCACTTTGAACACCGGGGAGCTGTTTTTT
.,few,TRBV19,TRBJ1-5,CASSIRPYLDTSNQPQHF,TGTGCCAGTAGTATTCGGCCTTACTTAGACACCTCAAATCAGCCCCAGCATTTT
TRBD1,few,TRBV28,TRBJ2-4,CASSFSYGQGAQAKNIQYF,TGTGCCAGCAGTTTTAGCTACGGACAGGGGGCGCAAGCCAAAAACATTCAGTACTTC
.,few,TRBV28,TRBJ1-1,CASSFYRQNTEAFF,TGTGCCAGCAGTTTCTACCGACAAAACACTGAAGCTTTCTTT